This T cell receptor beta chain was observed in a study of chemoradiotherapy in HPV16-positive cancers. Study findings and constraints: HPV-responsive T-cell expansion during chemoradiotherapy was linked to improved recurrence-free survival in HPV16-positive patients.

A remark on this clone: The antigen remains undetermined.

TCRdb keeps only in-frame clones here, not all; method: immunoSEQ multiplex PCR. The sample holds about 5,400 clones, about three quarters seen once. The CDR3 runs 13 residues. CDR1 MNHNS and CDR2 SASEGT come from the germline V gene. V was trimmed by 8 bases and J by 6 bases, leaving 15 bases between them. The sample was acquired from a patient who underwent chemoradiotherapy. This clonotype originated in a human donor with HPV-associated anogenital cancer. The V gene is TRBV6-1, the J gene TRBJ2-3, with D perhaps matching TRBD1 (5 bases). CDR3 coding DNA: TGTGCCAGCGCAGGGCAGCTCCAGGATACGCAGTATTTT. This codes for CASAGQLQDTQYF.